These 2 T cell receptor beta chains came from one sample sequenced in a study of circulating tumor DNA in untreated peripheral T-cell lymphoma (dated by TCRdb to about 2021). The method behind the library was the immunoSEQ multiplex PCR assay. As stored in TCRdb, this immuneACCESS dataset retains in-frame rearrangements with V and J assigned. A fraction of the clones does not appear; measured against another copy, unresolved V genes explain less than half of the discrepancy, and the remainder lacks a known reason. The sample data list over 950 clones, and about 80% of these were observed just once. Just over 5% of the sample lies in the top ten. Sequencing input: tumor tissue. The receptors stem from a human donor with peripheral T-cell lymphoma.

This clone was counted between two and nine times. V is TRBV4-1 and J is TRBJ2-7; perhaps D is TRBD1 or TRBD2 (5 bases each). This CDR3 is 17 amino acids long. The ends were cut back, 1 base at V and 1 base at J, with 17 bases in the middle. Per germline, CDR1 MGHRA and CDR2 YSYEKL. The CDR3 sequence is CASSQGNLGTWSYEQYF. The CDR3 bases are TGCGCCAGCAGCCAAGGGAATTTGGGGACGTGGTCCTACGAGCAGTACTTC.

In its sample, this clone was seen a few times. The chain recombines TRBV14 with TRBJ2-1; D perhaps matches TRBD2 (5 bases). The CDR3 consists of 16 residues. The germline V and J ends were trimmed by 5 bases and 1 base, with 15 bases remaining between them. Germline V CDR1 and CDR2: SGHDN, FVKESK. The CDR3 region is CASSVLRRGSYNEQFF. CDR3 nucleotide sequence: TGTGCCAGCAGCGTACTTAGAAGAGGGTCCTACAATGAGCAGTTCTTC.